This T cell receptor beta chain originates from a study of T-cell reconstitution after alpha-beta-depleted transplantation in children. This clonotype appeared many times. Its matching antigen is unknown. For TCRbeta, the library was prepared with unique molecular identifiers. TCRdb fed the PCR reads into MiXCR, producing one record per CDR3 protein. The table records some 200,000 distinct CDR3 sequences, approximately 6.9% of them present only once. Regarding the study as a whole: It was newly produced T cells that mostly accounted for T-cell counts and diversity one year after transplant. Where alpha-beta T cells came from about two months after transplant was reportedly several hundred expanded graft clones.

J was trimmed by 6 bases and V by 6 bases; bases with no gene match: 8. The CDR3 consists of 15 residues. Germline V gives CDR1 DFQATT, CDR2 SNEGSKA (reference sequence). This sequence was found in a boy aged 2 to 10 with acute lymphoblastic leukemia, due to receive a stem cell transplant. Sequencing was performed on PBMCs, taken before TCRalphabeta/CD19-depleted stem cell transplant. The chain couples TRBV20-1 to TRBJ2-7, with TRBD2 matching over 16 bases. CDR3 nucleotides: TGCAGTGCAGGGACTAGCGGGAGGGCCTACGGCGAGCAGTACTTC. Translating gives CSAGTSGRAYGEQYF.